This T cell receptor beta chain was sequenced for a study of blood T cell repertoires in COVID-19. Study background: The samples span acute and convalescent COVID-19 from the United States, Italy and Spain. T cells, B-cell-depleted T cells, or PBMCs provided the cDNA or gDNA that served as material.

This clone was seen once. As originally analysed: Amplification with reference gene primers provided the estimates of nucleated cell counts. Data came from immunoSEQ multiplex PCR; TCRdb stores just in-frame clones and leaves some out. D and trimming come from the DNA, and the V and J calls and clone size come from that table. The sample includes around 270,000 clones, approximately 86% seen only once; the top ten take roughly 1.9%. V was shortened by 0 bases and J by 8 bases, with 10 bases between the two germline ends. Germline V gene data show CDR1 as GTSNPN and CDR2 as SVGIG (reference sequence). The CDR3 consists of 13 residues.

This TCR came from a man aged 25 to 40 with active or convalescent COVID-19. This chain links TRBV30 with TRBJ1-4, with unresolved D. Source material: peripheral blood. This CDR3 reads CAWSVVAWEKLFF. The DNA for the CDR3 is TGTGCCTGGAGTGTAGTCGCGTGGGAAAAACTGTTTTTT.